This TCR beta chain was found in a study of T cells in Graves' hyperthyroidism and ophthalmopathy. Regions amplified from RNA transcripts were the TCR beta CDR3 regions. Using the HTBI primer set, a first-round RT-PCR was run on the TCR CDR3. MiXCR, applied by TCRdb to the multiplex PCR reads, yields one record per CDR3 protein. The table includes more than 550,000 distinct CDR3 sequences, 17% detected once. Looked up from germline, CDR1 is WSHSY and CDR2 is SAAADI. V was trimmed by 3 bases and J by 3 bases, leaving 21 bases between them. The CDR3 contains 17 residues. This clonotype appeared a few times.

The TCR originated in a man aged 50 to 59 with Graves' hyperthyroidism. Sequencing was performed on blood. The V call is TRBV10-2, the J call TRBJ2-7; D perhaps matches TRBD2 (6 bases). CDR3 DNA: TGCGCCAGCAGTGAATACCCCGGTTTTAGCGGCTTCTACGAGCAGTACTTC. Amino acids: CASSEYPGFSGFYEQYF.